This T cell receptor beta chain was captured in a study of blood T cells in healthy people across ages. General study findings and limits: Researchers said unsorted PBMCs prevented a conclusive naive versus antigen-experienced comparison. With age, beta diversity per million T cells declined roughly linearly, significantly by 30 to 40.

A second roughly 6 to 12 cycle PCR used barcoded and J-beta primers. TCRdb processed the 5' RACE reads anew with MiXCR; each CDR3 protein has one entry. The data hold about 830,000 distinct CDR3 sequences, with roughly 60% observed a single time. V was cut by 4 bases and J by 4 bases, with 13 bases left in between. Germline V gives CDR1 SGHAT, CDR2 FQNNGV. CDR3 size: 14 residues. Comments on this clonotype: Its antigen remains unknown.

The sequencing sample was made of blood. The TCR originated in a man younger than 45 in good health. This chain joins TRBV11-2 and TRBJ1-1; D not resolved. CDR3 nucleotides: TGTGCCAGCAGCTCCGGCTCTAAGGGCACTGAAGCTTTCTTT. It is translated as CASSSGSKGTEAFF. The full variable domain, completed using reference TRBV11-2 and TRBJ1-1, is EAGVAQSPRYKIIEKRQSVAFWCNPISGHATLYWYQQILGQGPKLLIQFQNNGVVDDSQLPKDRFSAERLKGVDSTLKIQPAKLEDSAVYLCASSSGSKGTEAFFGQGTRLTVV.